The rows below give T cell receptor beta chains drawn from one sample of a study of T cells in narcolepsy. Method: immunoSEQ multiplex PCR; TCRdb's copy keeps in-frame clones and lacks some. The sample carries 12,000 or so clones, 85% to 95% recorded once. The material sequenced was CD45RA- memory CD4+ T cells from PBMCs. These receptors came from a human donor with narcolepsy. CDR3s include the opening cysteine and the closing phenylalanine or tryptophan. The D gene is left open where the match is weak. Clone sizes are given selectively: once, few, many, or a class where the clone is expanded.

J gene,CDR3 length,V gene,clone size,D gene,CDR3 protein,CDR3 DNA
TRBJ1-6,13,TRBV7-3,.,TRBD1,CASSRDRYSPLHF,TGTGCCAGCAGCCGGGACAGGTATTCACCCCTCCACTTT
TRBJ2-2,20,TRBV6-1,.,TRBD2,CASSEAFGVASGRRTGELFF,TGTGCCAGCAGTGAAGCGTTTGGTGTGGCTAGCGGGAGGAGGACCGGGGAGCTGTTTTTT
TRBJ2-1,12,TRBV10-3,.,.,CAISEERTREFF,TGTGCCATCAGTGAGGAGCGGACCCGGGAGTTCTTC
TRBJ2-7,12,TRBV29-1,.,.,CSVAIWGFEQYF,TGCAGCGTTGCGATCTGGGGGTTCGAGCAGTACTTC
TRBJ1-5,16,TRBV19,.,TRBD1,CASSIVGTGGQQPQHF,TGTGCCAGTAGTATAGTAGGGACAGGGGGTCAACAGCCCCAGCATTTT
TRBJ2-7,16,TRBV27,.,TRBD2,CASSRGTSGISYEQYF,TGTGCCAGCAGTAGGGGGACTAGCGGTATATCCTACGAGCAGTACTTC
TRBJ2-3,13,TRBV6-6,.,TRBD2,CASSYGLVDTQYF,TGTGCCAGCAGTTACGGACTAGTTGATACGCAGTATTTT
TRBJ1-2,14,TRBV5-6,few,TRBD1,CASSLGTGVDGYTF,TGTGCCAGCAGCTTAGGGACAGGGGTCGATGGCTACACCTTC
TRBJ2-3,15,TRBV6-6,.,.,CASNSVGEKGDTQYF,TGTGCCAGCAACTCAGTGGGGGAGAAAGGGGATACGCAGTATTTT
TRBJ1-2,9,TRBV20-1,.,.,CSALPGYTF,TGCAGTGCTCTGCCGGGCTACACCTTC
TRBJ1-2,13,TRBV30,.,TRBD1,CAWGTGANYGYTF,TGTGCCTGGGGGACAGGAGCTAACTATGGCTACACCTTC
TRBJ2-6,16,TRBV10-3,once,.,CATGTSHDSGANVLTF,TGTGCCACCGGGACGTCGCACGACTCTGGGGCCAACGTCCTGACTTTC
TRBJ2-2,14,TRBV5-1,.,TRBD2,CASSLGLAAGELFF,TGCGCCAGCAGCTTGGGACTAGCGGCCGGGGAGCTGTTTTTT
TRBJ1-3,15,TRBV5-5,.,.,CASSLDGGLGNTIYF,TGTGCCAGCAGCTTGGACGGGGGCCTTGGAAACACCATATATTTT
TRBJ2-3,15,TRBV5-1,.,TRBD2,CASSRTSGSEDTQYF,TGCGCCAGCAGCCGCACTAGCGGGAGCGAGGATACGCAGTATTTT
TRBJ1-6,14,TRBV27,once,TRBD1,CASSRQGPNSPLHF,TGTGCCAGCAGTAGACAGGGACCTAATTCACCCCTCCACTTT